This is a list of T cell receptor beta chains from one sample in a study of vaccination effects on CD4 cells after COVID-19. These receptors have no identified antigens. Some clones are missing from TCRdb's copy, which holds only in-frame ones; the method was immunoSEQ multiplex PCR. This sample has about 33,000 clones, with 82% found just once. This specimen was CD4+ T cells from PBMCs cultured with HCoV-NL63 spike peptides, taken after COVID-19 vaccination. The receptors stem from a human donor who received a COVID-19 vaccine. Some clones in this sample may be carry-over from other donors' samples. The CDR3 runs from the conserved cysteine through the conserved F or W. Each record gives: D gene, V gene, clone size, J gene, CDR3 protein, CDR3 DNA. The D gene is left open where the match is weak. The listing skips clone size in some rows; elsewhere it reads once, few, many or a size class.

NA	TRBV15	NA	TRBJ1-1	CATSRRQNTEAFF	TGTGCCACCAGCCGAAGACAGAACACTGAAGCTTTCTTT
TRBD2	TRBV12-5	NA	TRBJ2-1	CASGRSGGDEQFF	TGTGCTAGTGGTAGAAGCGGGGGGGATGAGCAGTTCTTC
TRBD2	TRBV2	NA	TRBJ2-3	CASTLAGGFSSTDTQYF	TGTGCCAGCACTCTCGCGGGGGGCTTTAGTAGCACAGATACGCAGTATTTT
NA	TRBV5-1	few	TRBJ1-3	CASKDSFSGNTIYF	TGCGCCAGCAAAGACAGCTTCTCTGGAAACACCATATATTTT
NA	TRBV7-9	few	TRBJ1-2	CASSLTGFEDGYTF	TGTGCCAGCAGCTTAACGGGTTTCGAGGACGGCTACACCTTC
TRBD1	TRBV7-8	NA	TRBJ1-1	CASSLRTGMNTEAFF	TGTGCCAGCAGCCTTCGGACAGGGATGAACACTGAAGCTTTCTTT
NA	TRBV9	NA	TRBJ1-2	CASSVDGGYGYTF	TGTGCCAGCAGCGTAGATGGGGGCTATGGCTACACCTTC
NA	TRBV2	NA	TRBJ2-4	CASTTGQGDIQYF	TGTGCCAGCACCACGGGGCAGGGCGACATTCAGTACTTC
NA	TRBV25-1	NA	TRBJ2-3	CASSEPGWETDTQYF	TGTGCCAGCAGTGAACCAGGTTGGGAAACAGATACGCAGTATTTT
NA	TRBV9	NA	TRBJ1-1	CASSRLNTEAFF	TGTGCCAGCAGCCGGTTGAACACTGAAGCTTTCTTT
NA	TRBV5-5	NA	TRBJ2-6	CASSLTGTLANVLTF	TGTGCCAGCAGCTTGACGGGGACCCTTGCCAACGTCCTGACTTTC
NA	TRBV14	NA	TRBJ2-5	CASSQGSGASYQETQYF	TGTGCCAGCAGCCAAGGGTCCGGGGCTAGCTATCAAGAGACCCAGTACTTC
NA	TRBV7-2	NA	TRBJ1-2	CASSRDYGYTF	TGTGCCAGCAGCCGAGACTATGGCTACACCTTC
NA	TRBV7-9	NA	TRBJ1-2	CASSLVPGPENYGYTF	TGTGCCAGCAGCTTAGTTCCTGGACCCGAAAACTATGGCTACACCTTC
TRBD1	TRBV5-4	NA	TRBJ2-3	CAIYAGQGARDTQYF	TGTGCCATCTACGCGGGACAGGGGGCCAGAGATACGCAGTATTTT
TRBD1	TRBV7-3	NA	TRBJ1-5	CASRRGLPTNQPQHF	TGTGCCAGCAGAAGGGGGCTTCCCACCAATCAGCCCCAGCATTTT
NA	TRBV28	NA	TRBJ1-1	CASTTGLGAFF	TGTGCCAGCACAACAGGGCTGGGAGCTTTCTTT
TRBD1	TRBV9	NA	TRBJ1-6	CASSERTGDNSPLHF	TGTGCCAGCAGCGAGAGGACAGGGGATAATTCACCCCTCCACTTT
NA	TRBV25-1	NA	TRBJ1-2	CASSPQIHLGGYTF	TGTGCCAGCAGTCCCCAGATCCACCTGGGGGGCTACACCTTC
TRBD1	TRBV7-2	NA	TRBJ2-1	CASNRGQALSYNEQFF	TGTGCCAGCAACCGCGGACAGGCCCTCTCCTACAATGAGCAGTTCTTC
NA	TRBV27	NA	TRBJ2-6	CASSPRALGTGANVLTF	TGTGCCAGCAGTCCGCGCGCTCTGGGGACTGGGGCCAACGTCCTGACTTTC
NA	TRBV6-6	NA	TRBJ1-6	CASIKRGGPYNSPLHF	TGTGCCAGCATCAAACGGGGAGGGCCCTATAATTCACCCCTCCACTTT
NA	TRBV6-5	NA	TRBJ1-2	CASSYNRGIAGYTF	TGTGCCAGCAGTTATAACCGGGGCATAGCTGGCTACACCTTC
NA	TRBV6-6	NA	TRBJ1-1	CASSPNRNTEAFF	TGTGCCAGCAGTCCTAACAGGAACACTGAAGCTTTCTTT
NA	TRBV19	NA	TRBJ1-5	CASTTPGRESQPQHF	TGTGCCAGTACCACCCCGGGGAGGGAAAGTCAGCCCCAGCATTTT
NA	TRBV15	few	TRBJ2-2	CATSSKGTGELFF	TGTGCCACCAGCAGCAAGGGGACCGGGGAGCTGTTTTTT
TRBD1	TRBV5-1	few	TRBJ2-5	CASSWLTGGQETQYF	TGCGCCAGCAGCTGGTTGACAGGGGGTCAAGAGACCCAGTACTTC
TRBD1	TRBV25-1	few	TRBJ1-2	CASRPGQGSGGYTF	TGTGCCAGCAGGCCGGGACAGGGATCTGGAGGCTACACCTTC